This paragraph covers one TCR beta chain sequence. Germline trimming cut 4 bases from V and 3 bases from J; bases unmatched to any gene: 1. Germline CDR1 is SQVTM and CDR2 is ANQGSEA. The length of the CDR3 is 12 residues. TCRdb keeps only in-frame clones here, not all; method: immunoSEQ multiplex PCR. Of roughly 190,000 clones detected, about 86% appear once; the ten largest clones hold around an eighth. This entry is derived from a study of blood T cell repertoires in COVID-19. In the study overall: The analysed material was cDNA or gDNA that came from T cells, B-cell-depleted T cells, or PBMCs.

Sequenced sample: peripheral blood. The receptor comes from a man younger than 45 with active or convalescent COVID-19. V and J are TRBV29-1 and TRBJ1-1, with TRBD1 matching over 8 bases. CDR3 residues: CSVGQGHTEAFF. The CDR3 region has the DNA TGCAGCGTTGGACAGGGGCACACTGAAGCTTTCTTT.